This entry lists 24 T cell receptor beta chains sequenced from one sample in a study of blood T cell repertoires in COVID-19. Produced via immunoSEQ multiplex PCR; TCRdb's table is partial and in-frame only. The data hold over 95,000 clones, with 80% to 90% observed a single time. The source material was peripheral blood. These receptors were taken from a human donor in a cohort sampled during active COVID-19.

The chain has TRBV6-2 or TRBV6-3 and TRBJ2-7; TRBD1 matches at 11 bases. The germline V gene encodes CDR1 MNHEY and CDR2 SVGEGT. CDR3 size: 18 residues. Trimming removed 0 bases from V and 6 bases from J; junction bases left unmatched: 13. The CDR3 sequence is CASSYSLGSGTGGTEQYF. In DNA form, the CDR3 reads TGTGCCAGCAGTTACTCCCTCGGCTCTGGGACAGGGGGAACCGAGCAGTACTTC.

The rearrangement joins TRBV18 to TRBJ1-2, with D perhaps TRBD1 (5 bases). Germline V gene data show CDR1 as KGHSH and CDR2 as LQKENI. Trimming removed 2 bases from V and 3 bases from J, with 16 bases in between. This CDR3 region has 16 residues. The CDR3 nucleotides read TGTGCCAGCTCACCAGCCAGGGAGGTTCTTCACTATGGCTACACCTTC. Translating it yields CASSPAREVLHYGYTF.

V and J are TRBV18 and TRBJ2-7, with D perhaps matching TRBD2 (6 bases). Deletions cut 2 bases from V and 4 bases from J, with 12 bases between. Germline CDR1 reads KGHSH; CDR2 reads LQKENI. This CDR3 is built from 14 residues. In DNA form, the CDR3 reads TGTGCCAGCTCACCAACGACTAGAATTTACGAGCAGTACTTC. Translated, it gives CASSPTTRIYEQYF.

This clone was seen a handful of times. This chain connects TRBV20-1 to TRBJ1-5; TRBD1 aligns across 9 bases. There are 16 residues in the CDR3. CDR1 DFQATT and CDR2 SNEGSKA come from the germline V gene (reference sequence). V gave up 3 bases and J gave up 6 bases; unmatched junction bases: 12. The CDR3 DNA sequence: TGCAGTGCTAGTAGAGAGGACAGGGGTTATGGTCAGCCCCAGCATTTT. It yields the protein CSASREDRGYGQPQHF.

This chain connects TRBV10-3 to TRBJ2-7; D unclear. Trimming cost V 2 bases and J 3 bases, with 5 bases left between them. The CDR3 loop spans 12 amino acids. Per the germline V gene, CDR1 is ENHRY and CDR2 is SYGVKD. CDR3 DNA: TGTGCCATCAGTGAGAACGGCTACGAGCAGTACTTC. It yields the protein CAISENGYEQYF.

The chain employs TRBV9 and TRBJ2-5; 7 bases map to TRBD2. The trim removed 0 bases at V and 5 bases at J, leaving 10 bases unmatched. Germline assignment: CDR1 SGDLS and CDR2 YYNGEE. The CDR3 consists of 16 residues. Here the CDR3 reads CASSVEASGTPETQYF. CDR3 nucleotides: TGTGCCAGCAGCGTAGAAGCTAGCGGAACCCCGGAGACCCAGTACTTC. The whole variable domain, filled in from reference TRBV9 and TRBJ2-5, reads DSGVTQTPKHLITATGQRVTLRCSPRSGDLSVYWYQQSLDQGLQFLIQYYNGEERAKGNILERFSAQQFPDLHSELNLSSLELGDSALYFCASSVEASGTPETQYFGPGTRLLVL.

V is TRBV29-1 and J is TRBJ1-2, with D tentatively TRBD1 (5 bases). This CDR3 has 12 amino acids. The germline V gene encodes CDR1 SQVTM and CDR2 ANQGSEA. The V end was cut by 2 bases, the J end by 8 bases, with 12 bases between. CDR3 in amino acids: CSVEFGGKGYTF. The CDR3 DNA sequence: TGCAGCGTTGAATTTGGGGGGAAGGGCTACACCTTC.

The chain has TRBV2 and TRBJ1-1, with TRBD1 matching 7 bases. Looked up from germline, CDR1 is SNHLY and CDR2 is FYNNEI. Trimming took 2 bases from V and 1 from J; bases not matched to a gene: 4. The CDR3 runs to 15 residues. The CDR3 DNA reads as TGTGCCAGCAGTGAATCCCGGACAGGGAACACTGAAGCTTTCTTT. This translates into CASSESRTGNTEAFF.

V gene TRBV7-9 combines with J gene TRBJ2-7; 9 bases match TRBD1. The germline gives CDR1 SEHNR, CDR2 FQNEAQ (reference sequence). J gave up 6 bases and V 5 bases, and 8 bases lay outside the gene matches. The CDR3 is 14 amino acids. The CDR3 nucleotides are TGTGCCAGCAGCACCACGGGACAGGGTTCCGAGCAGTACTTC. Protein sequence: CASSTTGQGSEQYF.

In its sample, this clone was seen once. The CDR3 is CASSTGVGSYEQYF. CDR3 nucleotide sequence: TGTGCCAGTAGTACAGGGGTGGGATCCTACGAGCAGTACTTC. The chain is built from TRBV19 and TRBJ2-7; D perhaps matches TRBD1 (6 bases). The V gene lost 4 bases and the J gene lost 1 base, with 11 bases spanning the gap. The CDR3 runs 14 residues. The germline gives CDR1 LNHDA, CDR2 SQIVND (reference sequence). The complete variable domain, with remaining parts taken from reference TRBV19 and TRBJ2-7, reads DGGITQSPKYLFRKEGQNVTLSCEQNLNHDAMYWYRQDPGQGLRLIYYSQIVNDFQKGDIAEGYSVSREKKESFPLTVTSAQKNPTAFYLCASSTGVGSYEQYFGPGTRLTVT.

The chain combines TRBV7-2 with TRBJ2-1; no clear D gene. The germline CDR1 and CDR2 sequences are SGHTA and FQGNSA. The CDR3 totals 11 residues. V gave up 4 bases and J gave up 9 bases, with 7 bases separating them. The CDR3 region has the DNA TGTGCCAGCAGCTCCGCGTTTGAGCAGTTCTTC. Protein product: CASSSAFEQFF.

This chain connects TRBV6-6 to TRBJ1-5, with a tentative D call TRBD1 (6 bases). The V gene lost 6 bases and the J gene lost 2 bases, with 17 bases spanning the gap. The germline V gene encodes CDR1 MNHNY and CDR2 SVGAGI (reference sequence). The CDR3 has 16 amino acids. CDR3 loop: CASSTTGKVGNQPQHF. CDR3 nucleotide sequence: TGTGCCAGCAGCACTACAGGGAAAGTAGGCAATCAGCCCCAGCATTTT.

The chain is built from TRBV13 and TRBJ2-1, with D unresolved. Germline loops: CDR1 PRHDT, CDR2 FYEKMQ (reference sequence). With 4 bases removed from V and 8 bases from J, the gap between germline ends came to 9 bases. The CDR3 consists of 12 residues. The CDR3 DNA reads as TGTGCCAGCAGCTACTCCAAAGATGAGCAGTTCTTC. Protein product: CASSYSKDEQFF.

The chain recombines TRBV5-1 with TRBJ1-1; a possible D gene is TRBD1 (6 bases). This CDR3 has 15 amino acids. V shed 5 bases and J shed 1 base, with 15 bases lying between them. Per germline, CDR1 SGHRS and CDR2 YFSETQ. CDR3 DNA: TGCGCCAGCAGGCCGGAGGCAGGGGCGAACACTGAAGCTTTCTTT. It translates to CASRPEAGANTEAFF.

The chain combines TRBV5-4 with TRBJ1-2; 7 nucleotides line up with TRBD1. The germline gives CDR1 SGHNT, CDR2 YYREEE (reference sequence). This CDR3 has 14 residues. Trimming at V came to 4 bases and at J to 4 bases, leaving 7 bases not matched to a gene. CDR3: CASSTGQNPYGYTF. CDR3 coding DNA: TGTGCCAGCAGCACGGGACAGAACCCCTATGGCTACACCTTC. The variable domain in full, completed from reference TRBV5-4 and TRBJ1-2, reads ETGVTQSPTHLIKTRGQQVTLRCSSQSGHNTVSWYQQALGQGPQFIFQYYREEENGRGNFPPRFSGLQFPNYSSELNVNALELDDSALYLCASSTGQNPYGYTFGSGTRLTVV.

The chain carries TRBV11-1 and TRBJ2-3, with TRBD2 matching 12 bases. The J segment lost 2 bases and the V segment lost 5 bases, leaving 5 bases of the junction unmatched. The CDR3 contains 16 residues. From germline, CDR1 is SGHAT and CDR2 FQDESV (reference sequence). CDR3 sequence: CASSLRTSGTTDTQYF. CDR3 in DNA: TGTGCCAGCAGCCTCCGGACTAGCGGGACCACAGATACGCAGTATTTT.

J is TRBJ1-4 and V is TRBV9, with 9 positions matching TRBD1. The CDR3 spans 15 residues. After removal of 4 bases from V and 3 bases from J, the junction contained 4 bases not matched to a gene. CDR1 and CDR2 from the germline V gene are SGDLS and YYNGEE. The CDR3 region is CASSRTGVSNEKLFF. The CDR3 bases are TGTGCCAGCAGCCGGACAGGGGTTTCTAATGAAAAACTGTTTTTT.

CDR3 nucleotide sequence: TGTGCCAGCAGTCTGGACAGGGGGTGGTTCTATGGCTACACCTTC. Translated, it gives CASSLDRGWFYGYTF. The genes are TRBV14 and TRBJ1-2; 10 bases match TRBD1. This CDR3 has 15 residues. Trimming at V came to 6 bases and at J to 4 bases, leaving 8 bases not matched to a gene. The germline gives CDR1 SGHDN, CDR2 FVKESK.

The chain is built from TRBV7-3 and TRBJ2-3, with TRBD2 identical over 11 bases. The CDR3 runs 17 residues. Germline lookup yields CDR1 SGHTA and CDR2 FQGTGA. The V gene end was trimmed by 6 bases and the J gene end by 0 bases; junction bases not matched to a gene: 8. Written as DNA, the CDR3 is TGTGCCAGCAGTCTTAGCGGGAGGGCCCCTAGCACAGATACGCAGTATTTT. It specifies CASSLSGRAPSTDTQYF. Combining the CDR3 with reference TRBV7-3 and TRBJ2-3 gives the whole variable domain GAGVSQTPSNKVTEKGKYVELRCDPISGHTALYWYRQSLGQGPEFLIYFQGTGAADDSGLPNDRFFAVRPEGSVSTLKIQRTERGDSAVYLCASSLSGRAPSTDTQYFGPGTRLTVL.

The chain carries TRBV18 and TRBJ2-7, with 11 bases matching TRBD2. J lost 3 bases, V lost 6 bases, and 7 bases had no gene match. CDR1 and CDR2 from the germline V gene are KGHSH and LQKENI. CDR3 size: 15 residues. The CDR3 region is CASSQGLADLYEQYF. CDR3 bases: TGTGCCAGCTCCCAGGGACTAGCGGACCTCTACGAGCAGTACTTC.

The chain joins TRBV11-1 to TRBJ1-1; tentative D call: TRBD1 (6 bases). V lost 5 bases and J 5 bases, leaving 15 bases between the germline ends. Germline assignment: CDR1 SGHAT and CDR2 FQDESV (reference sequence). CDR3 length: 14 residues. The CDR3 loop is CASSPQGPWTEAFF. DNA of the CDR3: TGTGCCAGCAGCCCCCAGGGGCCGTGGACTGAAGCTTTCTTT.

This clone has a handful of counts. The chain links TRBV7-2 to TRBJ1-1; the D is unclear. The CDR3 sequence is 13 residues long. Germline V CDR1 and CDR2: SGHTA, FQGNSA. Trimming pared 5 bases from V and 11 bases from J, leaving 18 bases between. The CDR3 DNA sequence: TGTGCCAGCAGCCCACGTGGAGGGCGGGATGCTTTCTTT. Protein sequence: CASSPRGGRDAFF.

Here the CDR3 reads CASSLRQGEETQYF. In DNA, the CDR3 is TGCGCCAGCAGCCTACGACAGGGCGAAGAGACCCAGTACTTC. V gene TRBV5-1 combines with J gene TRBJ2-5; 7 nucleotides agree with TRBD1. This CDR3 region has 14 residues. CDR1 and CDR2 from the germline V gene are SGHRS and YFSETQ. J lost 3 bases, V lost 4 bases, and 6 bases had no gene match.

The chain combines TRBV30 with TRBJ2-6; tentatively, D is TRBD2 (5 bases). CDR1 is GTSNPN and CDR2 is SVGIG in the germline V gene (reference sequence). The CDR3 is made up of 16 amino acids. V lost 0 bases to trimming and J lost 2 bases, with 11 bases between them. The CDR3 region has the DNA TGTGCCTGGAGTGTCCCGACTATGCCTGGGGCCAACGTCCTGACTTTC. It yields the protein CAWSVPTMPGANVLTF.